This is a list of T cell receptor beta chains from one sample in a study of Graves' ophthalmopathy and Graves' hyperthyroidism. TCRdb reprocessed the multiplex PCR reads via MiXCR and lists one record per CDR3 protein. The table records roughly 700,000 distinct CDR3 sequences, around 40% of them present only once. Sequenced sample: peripheral blood. Every receptor here comes from an adult man with Graves' ophthalmopathy. The CDR3 runs from the conserved cysteine through the conserved F or W. The D gene is left open where the match is weak. Size is stated for part of the rows, as once, few or many counts, or as a class when the clone is expanded.

clone_size j_call d_call v_call cdr3_aa cdr3_nt
NA TRBJ1-1 TRBD1 TRBV2 CASSPSGTGGRTEAFF TGTGCCAGCAGCCCCTCCGGGACAGGGGGGAGAACTGAAGCTTTCTTT
NA TRBJ2-3 NA TRBV9 CASSVGGSRPDTQYF TGTGCCAGCAGCGTAGGAGGGAGCAGACCAGATACGCAGTATTTT
NA TRBJ1-1 NA TRBV6-1 CASRGAGEAFF TGTGCCAGCAGAGGGGCTGGGGAGGCTTTCTTT
NA TRBJ2-3 TRBD2 TRBV20-1 CSARDGGGTDTQYF TGCAGTGCTAGAGATGGGGGGGGCACAGATACGCAGTATTTT
NA TRBJ1-1 NA TRBV19 CASSFIGRQNTEAFF TGTGCCAGTAGTTTTATAGGCCGGCAGAACACTGAAGCTTTCTTT
many TRBJ2-5 NA TRBV20-1 CSARQTKETQYF TGCAGTGCTAGACAGACGAAAGAGACCCAGTACTTC
once TRBJ2-7 TRBD1 TRBV20-1 CGASDRGSYEQYF TGCGGTGCCTCGGACAGGGGTTCCTACGAGCAGTACTTC
few TRBJ1-1 NA TRBV11-2 CASSLDRTDYEAFF TGTGCCAGCAGCTTAGATCGCACAGATTATGAAGCTTTCTTT
NA TRBJ2-7 TRBD1 TRBV7-9 CAGSLAGGPLYEQYF TGTGCCGGCAGCTTAGCAGGGGGCCCCCTCTACGAGCAGTACTTC
NA TRBJ2-5 NA TRBV2 CASSDTQYF TGTGCCAGCAGTGATACCCAGTACTTC
NA TRBJ2-5 TRBD2 TRBV6-9 CATPGGREAQYF TGTGCCACCCCGGGGGGGAGGGAGGCCCAGTACTTC
NA TRBJ1-3 NA TRBV6-6 CASRGRDGNTIYF TGTGCCAGCAGAGGCAGGGATGGAAACACCATATATTTT
NA TRBJ1-5 NA TRBV28 CASGPRFSNQPQHF TGTGCCAGCGGTCCGAGGTTTAGCAATCAGCCCCAGCATTTT
few TRBJ1-2 NA TRBV7-9 CASSTLRSGQGYYGYTF TGTGCCAGCAGCACCCTAAGGTCGGGGCAGGGTTACTATGGCTACACCTTC
NA TRBJ2-7 NA TRBV7-6 CASSQDWANSHYEQYF TGTGCCAGCAGCCAAGATTGGGCTAACAGCCACTACGAGCAGTACTTC
NA TRBJ1-5 NA TRBV11-2 CASSPRHPSNQPQHF TGCGCCAGCAGCCCCCGACATCCTAGCAATCAGCCCCAGCATTTT
few TRBJ2-2 TRBD2 TRBV29-1 CSVKTGGAGELFF TGCAGCGTCAAAACGGGGGGGGCCGGGGAGCTGTTTTTT
once TRBJ2-3 NA TRBV24-1 CATGEVGKNTDTQYF TGTGCCACCGGAGAGGTAGGAAAGAACACAGATACGCAGTATTTT
NA TRBJ1-3 NA TRBV19 CASSVLGVNSGNTIYF TGTGCCAGTAGTGTCCTCGGGGTTAACTCTGGAAACACCATATATTTT
NA TRBJ2-6 NA TRBV25-1 CASSARTEGGSGANVLTF TGTGCCAGCAGTGCCAGGACAGAAGGAGGATCTGGGGCCAACGTCCTGACTTTC
many TRBJ2-7 NA TRBV10-3 CAISVGQVSYEQYF TGTGCCATCAGTGTCGGGCAGGTCTCCTACGAGCAGTACTTC
NA TRBJ1-4 NA TRBV5-6 CASSLKGVSEKLFF TGTGCCAGCAGCCTAAAGGGGGTATCGGAAAAACTGTTTTTT
many TRBJ1-1 NA TRBV25-1 CASSRTPNTEAFF TGTGCCAGCAGTCGGACACCGAACACTGAAGCTTTCTTT
NA TRBJ1-2 NA TRBV7-2 CASSSTEPVSYGYTF TGTGCCAGTTCATCGACAGAACCGGTTAGCTATGGCTACACCTTC
few TRBJ1-1 NA TRBV6-1 CASSEAQNTEAFF TGTGCCAGCAGTGAAGCGCAGAACACTGAAGCTTTCTTT
many TRBJ1-1 NA TRBV5-5 CASSFWNGRKNTEAFF TGTGCCAGCAGCTTCTGGAACGGACGTAAGAACACTGAAGCTTTCTTT
NA TRBJ2-5 TRBD2 TRBV7-9 CASTPRVAGEQETQYF TGTGCCAGCACCCCGAGGGTCGCGGGAGAACAAGAGACCCAGTACTTC
NA TRBJ1-1 NA TRBV10-3 CAISGLNTEAFF TGTGCCATCAGTGGACTCAACACTGAAGCTTTCTTT
NA TRBJ1-1 NA TRBV2 CASRGSGEAFF TGTGCCAGCAGGGGGAGTGGTGAAGCTTTCTTT
many TRBJ1-2 TRBD1 TRBV10-3 CAISPDRGQNYGYTF TGTGCCATCAGTCCGGACAGGGGGCAGAACTATGGCTACACCTTC
few TRBJ1-5 NA TRBV19 CASSIGSSQIQPQHF TGTGCCAGTAGTATCGGTTCATCACAGATTCAGCCCCAGCATTTT
NA TRBJ2-7 TRBD2 TRBV5-4 CASRQETSDIYEQYF TGTGCCAGCCGGCAAGAGACTAGCGATATCTACGAGCAGTACTTC
many TRBJ1-5 NA TRBV20-1 CSARRYSNQPQHF TGCAGTGCTCGGAGATATAGCAATCAGCCCCAGCATTTT
many TRBJ1-1 NA TRBV29-1 CSVEGGRGTEAFF TGCAGCGTTGAGGGGGGCAGGGGCACTGAAGCTTTCTTT
few TRBJ2-5 NA TRBV20-1 CSARDARGRRETQYF TGCAGTGCTAGAGATGCGCGGGGACGGCGAGAGACCCAGTACTTC
NA TRBJ1-1 TRBD1 TRBV6-4 CASSPDRGQGEAFF TGTGCCAGCAGCCCGGACAGGGGGCAGGGTGAAGCTTTCTTT
NA TRBJ2-7 TRBD1 TRBV9 CASSGTGVGFYEQYF TGTGCCAGCAGCGGGACAGGAGTCGGGTTTTACGAGCAGTACTTC
NA TRBJ1-6 NA TRBV9 CASSVGGASPLHF TGTGCCAGCAGCGTAGGGGGTGCTTCACCCCTCCACTTT
few TRBJ1-2 TRBD1 TRBV5-4 CASSPPDRVRAGYTF TGTGCCAGCAGCCCCCCGGACAGGGTCAGGGCTGGCTACACCTTC
NA TRBJ2-7 TRBD2 TRBV7-8 CASNGERGEGDMEQYF TGTGCCAGCAATGGGGAGCGGGGGGAAGGCGATATGGAGCAGTACTTC
few TRBJ1-1 TRBD1 TRBV7-2 CASTHTGGRGTEAFF TGTGCCAGCACCCATACAGGGGGCAGGGGCACTGAAGCTTTCTTT
NA TRBJ1-2 TRBD1 TRBV19 CASRPYEIAGGTYGYTF TGTGCCAGCAGACCATATGAGATTGCAGGGGGCACCTATGGCTACACCTTC
many TRBJ2-2 TRBD2 TRBV11-2 CASSFGRGTGELFF TGTGCCAGCAGCTTCGGGAGGGGCACCGGGGAGCTGTTTTTT
NA TRBJ2-5 NA TRBV10-3 CASRDLPGLQETQYF TGTGCCAGCCGGGACCTCCCGGGACTCCAAGAGACCCAGTACTTC